This entry lists 20 T cell receptor beta chains sequenced from one sample in a study of blood T cell repertoires in COVID-19. The method was immunoSEQ multiplex PCR; TCRdb's version includes in-frame clones alone and lacks a portion of them. Of under 300,000 clones listed, roughly 82% are singletons. The sample comprised peripheral blood. The receptors were gathered from a woman older than 75 with active or convalescent COVID-19.

The CDR3 loop is CASSPLAGGPFDTQYF. The CDR3 DNA reads as TGCGCCAGCAGCCCCTTAGCGGGAGGACCTTTCGATACGCAGTATTTT. The chain combines TRBV4-1 with TRBJ2-3; TRBD2 aligns across 10 bases. The CDR3 length is 16 residues. Germline assignment: CDR1 MGHRA and CDR2 YSYEKL. Germline trimming cut 4 bases from V and 6 bases from J; bases unmatched to any gene: 10.

The chain combines TRBV10-3 with TRBJ2-3; D gene uncertain. V lost 0 bases and J lost 6, with 16 bases in between. CDR1 is ENHRY, CDR2 SYGVKD, per germline. The CDR3 covers 16 residues. The CDR3 loop reads CAISESERPGGDTQYF. The CDR3 DNA reads TGTGCCATCAGTGAGTCTGAGCGCCCTGGTGGGGATACGCAGTATTTT.

This rearrangement joins TRBV29-1 to TRBJ2-3, with TRBD2 matching over 9 bases. V lost 4 bases and J lost 1; bases outside the gene matches: 0. CDR1 and CDR2 from the germline V gene are SQVTM and ANQGSEA. The CDR3 runs 13 residues. For the CDR3, the DNA is TGCAGCGTTGGGACTAGCGGCACAGATACGCAGTATTTT. This gives the protein CSVGTSGTDTQYF.

This chain links TRBV28 with TRBJ1-2; unclear D gene. The V gene's germline CDR1 is MDHEN and CDR2 SYDVKM. Trimming left V 6 bases short and J 4 bases short, with 18 bases between. The CDR3 extends over 15 amino acids. The CDR3 region has the DNA TGTGCCAGCAGCTCTTGGGTTGCGACAATCTATGGCTACACCTTC. It yields the protein CASSSWVATIYGYTF.

V and J are TRBV5-4 and TRBJ1-6; 9 nucleotides match TRBD1. The CDR3 is made up of 15 amino acids. The V gene end was trimmed by 4 bases and the J gene end by 7 bases; junction bases not matched to a gene: 6. Germline lookup yields CDR1 SGHNT and CDR2 YYREEE (reference sequence). Here the CDR3 DNA reads TGTGCCAGCAGCGCGGGACAGGGCGGAAATTCACCCCTCCACTTT. It is translated as CASSAGQGGNSPLHF.

This clone appeared a few times. CDR3 in amino acids: CSASMRGNYNSPLHF. DNA for the CDR3: TGCAGTGCTAGTATGAGGGGGAATTATAATTCACCCCTCCACTTT. The chain joins TRBV20-1 to TRBJ1-6; D might be TRBD1 (6 bases). The CDR3 spans 15 residues. CDR1 is DFQATT and CDR2 is SNEGSKA in the germline V gene (reference sequence). V was clipped by 3 bases and J by 4 bases, with 13 bases between them.

V gene TRBV7-9 combines with J gene TRBJ2-6; 9 bases line up with TRBD1. CDR3 length equals 17 residues. Trimming at V came to 4 bases and at J to 0 bases, leaving 4 bases not matched to a gene. Germline V gives CDR1 SEHNR, CDR2 FQNEAQ (reference sequence). CDR3 loop: CASSSGQGISGANVLTF. The DNA of the CDR3 is TGTGCCAGCAGCTCGGGACAGGGAATCTCTGGGGCCAACGTCCTGACTTTC.

The gene calls are TRBV5-1 and TRBJ2-2; 11 bases agree with TRBD2. The J segment lost 0 bases and the V segment lost 1 base, leaving 5 bases of the junction unmatched. This CDR3 comprises 18 residues. In germline, CDR1 is SGHRS, CDR2 YFSETQ. The chain's CDR3 is CASSLTSGRPSNTGELFF. The CDR3 DNA is TGCGCCAGCAGCTTGACTAGCGGGAGACCATCGAACACCGGGGAGCTGTTTTTT.

The chain combines TRBV18 with TRBJ2-3; no reliable D call. CDR1 is KGHSH and CDR2 is LQKENI in the germline V gene. Trimming took off 3 bases at V and 5 bases at J, with 12 bases between the two ends. This CDR3 is 14 amino acids long. CDR3 DNA: TGTGCCAGCTCACCGAGTACGGCAGGAGATACGCAGTATTTT. Its translation: CASSPSTAGDTQYF.

The chain combines TRBV30 with TRBJ1-1; the D gene is possibly TRBD1 (6 bases). The CDR3 length is 12 residues. Per the germline V gene, CDR1 is GTSNPN and CDR2 is SVGIG (reference sequence). Trimming pared 6 bases from V and 4 bases from J, leaving 12 bases between. The CDR3, as DNA: TGTGCCTGTGACAGGTGGGGCACTGAAGCTTTCTTT. Its translation: CACDRWGTEAFF.

The sample holds one count of this clone. The V call is TRBV27, the J call TRBJ2-1; the match to TRBD1 covers 7 bases. Looked up from germline, CDR1 is MNHEY and CDR2 is SMNVEV (reference sequence). The CDR3 spans 17 residues. Trimming cost V 5 bases and J 4 bases; bases outside gene matches: 14. The CDR3 sequence is CASSQQTGSTTYNEQFF. The CDR3 region has the DNA TGTGCCAGCAGTCAGCAGACAGGGTCGACGACTTACAATGAGCAGTTCTTC.

The genes are TRBV7-9 and TRBJ2-1; D call uncertain. CDR1 SEHNR and CDR2 FQNEAQ come from the germline V gene (reference sequence). The CDR3 contains 12 residues. Trimming pared 2 bases from V and 8 bases from J, leaving 7 bases between. CDR3 region: CASSLSLDEQFF. As DNA, the CDR3 is TGTGCCAGCAGCTTAAGCCTCGATGAGCAGTTCTTC. The variable domain in full, with the rest retrieved from reference TRBV7-9 and TRBJ2-1, is DTGVSQNPRHKITKRGQNVTFRCDPISEHNRLYWYRQTLGQGPEFLTYFQNEAQLEKSRLLSDRFSAERPKGSFSTLEIQRTEQGDSAMYLCASSLSLDEQFFGPGTRLTVL.

The chain is built from TRBV19 and TRBJ2-2; TRBD2 agrees at 7 bases. This CDR3 is 14 amino acids long. V was pared by 5 bases and J by 4 bases, with 4 bases of the junction left unmatched. Germline values: CDR1 LNHDA, CDR2 SQIVND (reference sequence). The CDR3 loop reads CASSATSVTGELFF. CDR3 nucleotides: TGTGCCAGTAGTGCAACTAGCGTCACCGGGGAGCTGTTTTTT.

The genes are TRBV5-4 and TRBJ2-3; D call uncertain. CDR1 is SGHNT and CDR2 is YYREEE in the germline V gene (reference sequence). Deletions cut 3 bases from V and 2 bases from J, with 10 bases between. This CDR3 has 14 residues. Written as DNA, the CDR3 is TGTGCCAGCAGCTCTGAGGTACACACAGATACGCAGTATTTT. This codes for CASSSEVHTDTQYF.

The chain carries TRBV28 and TRBJ1-6, with 9 positions matching TRBD1. Per germline, CDR1 MDHEN and CDR2 SYDVKM. The J segment lost 8 bases and the V segment lost 3 bases, leaving 5 bases of the junction unmatched. The CDR3 contains 15 residues. The CDR3 sequence is CASSLRGQGYSPLHF. CDR3 nucleotides: TGTGCCAGCAGTTTGCGGGGACAGGGTTATTCACCCCTCCACTTT. The variable domain in full, with the rest retrieved from reference TRBV28 and TRBJ1-6, is DVKVTQSSRYLVKRTGEKVFLECVQDMDHENMFWYRQDPGLGLRLIYFSYDVKMKEKGDIPEGYSVSREKKERFSLILESASTNQTSMYLCASSLRGQGYSPLHFGNGTRLTVT.

This chain joins TRBV6-5 and TRBJ1-6, with D possibly TRBD1 on 6 matching bases. V dropped 10 bases and J dropped 6 bases, with 16 bases sitting between them. CDR1 and CDR2 from the germline V gene are MNHEY and SVGAGI. CDR3 size: 14 residues. The CDR3 coding sequence is TGTGCCACAGGAGAGGGACATTTTAATTCACCCCTCCACTTT. Its translation: CATGEGHFNSPLHF.

This clone was counted only a few times. This rearrangement joins TRBV27 to TRBJ1-2; the D gene is possibly TRBD1 (5 bases). Looked up from germline, CDR1 is MNHEY and CDR2 is SMNVEV (reference sequence). Trimming left V 2 bases short and J 4 bases short, with 14 bases between. There are 15 residues in the CDR3. In DNA, the CDR3 is TGTGCCAGCAGTTTAAGCGGGGGGTCCTCCTATGGCTACACCTTC. As protein: CASSLSGGSSYGYTF.

The V gene is TRBV7-8, the J gene TRBJ1-2; D gene ambiguous. CDR1 SGHVS and CDR2 FQNEAQ come from the germline V gene. The germline V and J ends were trimmed by 1 base and 4 bases, with 13 bases remaining between them. The CDR3 consists of 15 residues. CDR3 amino acids: CASSLGGLGGYGYTF. CDR3 coding DNA: TGTGCCAGCAGCTTAGGAGGCCTGGGTGGCTATGGCTACACCTTC.

The gene calls are TRBV9 and TRBJ2-3; D might be TRBD2 (6 bases). Trimming removed 3 bases at V and 0 bases at J, with 11 bases between. The CDR3 spans 15 residues. Germline CDR1 is SGDLS and CDR2 is YYNGEE. Here the CDR3 DNA reads TGTGCCAGCAGCGGGGGGGACTGGAGCACAGATACGCAGTATTTT. It specifies CASSGGDWSTDTQYF.

This clone was recorded a few times. Different DNA sequences within this sample yield the same CDR3. The chain combines TRBV28 with TRBJ1-1; 9 bases align to TRBD1. CDR3 length: 13 residues. Germline-derived CDR1 and CDR2 are MDHEN and SYDVKM. Trimming at V came to 8 bases and at J to 3 bases, leaving 4 bases not matched to a gene. CDR3 DNA: TGTGCCAGCTCCGGGACAGGGTACACTGAAGCTTTCTTT. Encoded protein: CASSGTGYTEAFF.